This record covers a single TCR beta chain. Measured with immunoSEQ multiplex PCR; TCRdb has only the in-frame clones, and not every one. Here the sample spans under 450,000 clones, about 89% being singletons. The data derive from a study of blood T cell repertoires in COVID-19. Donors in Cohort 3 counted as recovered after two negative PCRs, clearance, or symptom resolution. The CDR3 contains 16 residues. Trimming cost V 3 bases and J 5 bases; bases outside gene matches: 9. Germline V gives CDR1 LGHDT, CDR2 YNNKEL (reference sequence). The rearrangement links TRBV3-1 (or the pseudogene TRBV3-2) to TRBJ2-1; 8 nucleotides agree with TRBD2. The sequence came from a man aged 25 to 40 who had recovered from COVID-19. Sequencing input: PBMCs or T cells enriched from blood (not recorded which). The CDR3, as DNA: TGTGCCAGCAGCCAGACTGGACTAGCCCCCGACAATGAGCAGTTCTTC. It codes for CASSQTGLAPDNEQFF.